This TCR beta chain was retrieved from a study of T cell responses to AZD1222 COVID-19 vaccine. The CDR3 has 16 residues. Germline CDR1 and CDR2: MNHEY and SMNVEV (reference sequence). V was pared by 5 bases and J by 3 bases, with 7 bases of the junction left unmatched. General study results and limits: Of spike-specific TCRs, nearly half reportedly target regions left unmutated in variants.

Produced via immunoSEQ multiplex PCR; TCRdb's table is partial and in-frame only. Among about 140,000 clones listed, more than 80% were seen once. With regard to this clone: Its antigen is as yet unknown.

The specimen was peripheral blood, collected on day 0 of AZD1222 vaccination. This clonotype originated in an adult in good health. V gene TRBV27 combines with J gene TRBJ2-2; 9 positions agree with TRBD1. CDR3 in amino acids: CASSIPGQGDTGELFF. DNA for the CDR3: TGTGCCAGCAGTATACCGGGACAGGGAGACACCGGGGAGCTGTTTTTT.